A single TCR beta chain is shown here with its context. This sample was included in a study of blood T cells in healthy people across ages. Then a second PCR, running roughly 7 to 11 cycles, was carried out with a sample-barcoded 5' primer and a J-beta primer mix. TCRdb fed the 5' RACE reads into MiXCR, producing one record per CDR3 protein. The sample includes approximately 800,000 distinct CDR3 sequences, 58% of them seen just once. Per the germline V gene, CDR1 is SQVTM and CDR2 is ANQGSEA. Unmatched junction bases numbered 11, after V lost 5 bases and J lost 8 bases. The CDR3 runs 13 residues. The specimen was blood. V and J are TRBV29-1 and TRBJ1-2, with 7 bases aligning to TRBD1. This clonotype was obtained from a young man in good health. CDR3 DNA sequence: TGCAGCGTTCCCTCACAGGGGCTTGACGGCTACACCTTC. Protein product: CSVPSQGLDGYTF. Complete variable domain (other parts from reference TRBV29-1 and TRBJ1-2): SAVISQKPSRDICQRGTSLTIQCQVDSQVTMMFWYRQQPGQSLTLIATANQGSEATYESGFVIDKFPISRPNLTFSTLTVSNMSPEDSSIYLCSVPSQGLDGYTFGSGTRLTVV.